A single sample gave rise to the 21 T cell receptor beta chains below, sequenced in a study of beta chain features in type 1 diabetes. What was sequenced were expressed TCRB transcripts, since all of the isolated RNA had been reverse transcribed. The method was immunoSEQ multiplex PCR; TCRdb's version includes in-frame clones alone and lacks a portion of them. Here the sample spans about 900,000 clones, 15% to 20% being singletons. Sequenced: naive CD4+ T cells from blood. These receptors all come from a woman aged 18-35 years in good health.

This clone has just a few counts. The J gene is TRBJ1-5, the V gene TRBV6-5, with 7 bases that match TRBD1. Germline V gene lookup returns CDR1 MNHEY and CDR2 SVGAGI. The junction had 3 bases not matched to a gene; V was cut back by 5 bases and J by 2 bases. This CDR3 region has 14 residues. DNA of the CDR3: TGTGCCAGCAGTCCCGACAGGGGCAATCAGCCCCAGCATTTT. Translating gives CASSPDRGNQPQHF.

The rearrangement links TRBV28 to TRBJ2-3, with 13 bases aligning to TRBD2. The CDR3 sequence is 18 residues long. Trimming cost V 3 bases and J 0 bases; bases outside gene matches: 6. Germline loops: CDR1 MDHEN, CDR2 SYDVKM. DNA for the CDR3: TGTGCCAGCAGTTTTTTGACTAGCGGGAGGCGCAGCACAGATACGCAGTATTTT. This encodes CASSFLTSGRRSTDTQYF.

This chain joins TRBV5-8 and TRBJ1-1; D call uncertain. Trimming pared 0 bases from V and 6 bases from J, leaving 9 bases between. Per the germline V gene, CDR1 is SGHTS and CDR2 is YDEGEE. There are 13 residues in the CDR3. CDR3 sequence reads: CASSLGWVPEAFF. In nucleotides, the CDR3 is TGTGCCAGCAGCTTGGGTTGGGTTCCTGAAGCTTTCTTT.

V and J are TRBV7-8 and TRBJ2-1; 10 nucleotides match TRBD2. Losses at the gene ends were 6 bases for V and 2 bases for J; bases not matched to a gene: 10. Germline CDR1 SGHVS, CDR2 FQNEAQ. This CDR3 is 17 amino acids long. CDR3 protein: CASSGRLAGGPYNEQFF. For the CDR3, the DNA is TGTGCCAGCAGTGGCCGACTAGCGGGCGGGCCCTACAATGAGCAGTTCTTC.

In nucleotides, the CDR3 is TGTGCCAGGACGTCGGACAGGGCACAAGAGACCCAGTACTTC. It translates to CARTSDRAQETQYF. This chain joins TRBV2 and TRBJ2-5; 8 bases are a match to TRBD1. V gave up 9 bases and J gave up 2 bases; unmatched junction bases: 8. From germline, CDR1 is SNHLY and CDR2 FYNNEI. The CDR3 covers 14 residues.

The chain has TRBV2 and TRBJ2-7; 10 bases line up with TRBD1. CDR3 length equals 14 residues. Germline trimming cut 8 bases from V and 4 bases from J; bases unmatched to any gene: 8. Germline V gives CDR1 SNHLY, CDR2 FYNNEI. CDR3 in DNA: TGTGCCAGCGCCCGGGACAGGGGAAGATACGAGCAGTACTTC. Its translation: CASARDRGRYEQYF.

The V and J genes are TRBV10-3 and TRBJ2-7, with 8 positions matching TRBD1. Germline loops: CDR1 ENHRY, CDR2 SYGVKD. V shed 10 bases and J 2 bases; nucleotides not matched to a gene: 7. This CDR3 has 13 residues. Written as DNA, the CDR3 is TGTGCCAAAGAGACAGGGGAACCCTACGAGCAGTACTTC. This gives the protein CAKETGEPYEQYF.

This clone has more than one count but fewer than ten. The J gene is TRBJ2-7, the V gene TRBV6-7; D is uncertain. TRBV6-7 is an open reading frame, and its role is uncertain. This CDR3 comprises 12 residues. Trimming took off 7 bases at V and 7 bases at J, with 14 bases between the two ends. CDR3 nucleotide sequence: TGTGCCAGCAAGCCATGGGCGTGGGAGCAGTACTTC. It specifies CASKPWAWEQYF.

This chain connects TRBV25-1 to TRBJ1-5; D is ambiguous. CDR1 and CDR2 (germline): MGHDK, SYGVNS. Trimming stripped 4 bases from V and 0 bases from J, with 7 bases between. The CDR3 contains 14 residues. CDR3 sequence: CASSASYSNQPQHF. CDR3 nucleotides: TGTGCCAGCAGTGCTTCGTATAGCAATCAGCCCCAGCATTTT.

This clone has only a few counts. This rearrangement joins TRBV20-1 to TRBJ2-2; D is ambiguous. Trimming pared 5 bases from V and 7 bases from J, leaving 8 bases between. The CDR3 has 11 residues. Germline V gene data show CDR1 as DFQATT and CDR2 as SNEGSKA (reference sequence). This CDR3 is CSARVVGELFF. CDR3 coding DNA: TGCAGTGCTCGAGTCGTCGGGGAGCTGTTTTTT.

This chain connects TRBV20-1 to TRBJ2-5; D is undetermined. CDR3 length equals 11 residues. V lost 3 bases and J 4 bases, leaving 6 bases between the germline ends. CDR1 and CDR2 (germline): DFQATT, SNEGSKA (reference sequence). The CDR3 loop reads CSARRRETQYF. DNA for the CDR3: TGCAGTGCTAGGCGCAGAGAGACCCAGTACTTC.

The chain combines TRBV28 with TRBJ2-5; TRBD1 matches at 7 bases. CDR3 length: 15 residues. Unmatched junction bases numbered 5, after V lost 3 bases and J lost 1 base. Germline-derived CDR1 and CDR2 are MDHEN and SYDVKM. CDR3 coding DNA: TGTGCCAGCAGTTTTCCCGGGACAGTCCAAGAGACCCAGTACTTC. Its protein is CASSFPGTVQETQYF.

The chain links TRBV7-9 to TRBJ1-1; TRBD1 might be the D (6 bases). CDR1 is SEHNR, CDR2 FQNEAQ, per germline (reference sequence). CDR3 length: 19 amino acids. Between the trimmed V and J ends, which lost 1 base and 0 bases, there was a span of 21 bases. The CDR3 DNA is TGTGCCAGCAGCTTAGGATGGGGCAGGGGCCAATATGTGAACACTGAAGCTTTCTTT. It is translated as CASSLGWGRGQYVNTEAFF. The complete variable domain, with remaining parts taken from reference TRBV7-9 and TRBJ1-1, reads DTGVSQNPRHKITKRGQNVTFRCDPISEHNRLYWYRQTLGQGPEFLTYFQNEAQLEKSRLLSDRFSAERPKGSFSTLEIQRTEQGDSAMYLCASSLGWGRGQYVNTEAFFGQGTRLTVV.

V and J are TRBV28 and TRBJ1-2; 10 nucleotides align to TRBD1. Trimming at V came to 6 bases and at J to 1 base, leaving 14 bases not matched to a gene. Germline V gives CDR1 MDHEN, CDR2 SYDVKM. The CDR3 is 18 residues long. The CDR3 is CASRPHRGTGAFNYGYTF. CDR3 DNA sequence: TGTGCCAGCAGACCCCACCGGGGGACAGGGGCCTTTAACTATGGCTACACCTTC.

The sample holds a few counts of this clone. J is TRBJ2-1 and V is TRBV4-3, with 10 bases aligning to TRBD2. Germline CDR1 and CDR2: LGHNA and YSLEER. The ends lost 0 bases at V and 8 bases at J; junction bases unmatched: 19. The length of the CDR3 is 20 residues. The DNA for the CDR3 is TGCGCCAGCAGCCAAGAACGGGTCGGAACAGGACTAGCGGCCTCGGATGAGCAGTTCTTC. It encodes CASSQERVGTGLAASDEQFF.

This clone has more than one count but fewer than ten. The V call is TRBV7-2, the J call TRBJ2-1, with D unresolved. The CDR3 contains 14 residues. CDR1 is SGHTA, CDR2 FQGNSA, per germline. Deletions cut 2 bases from V and 4 bases from J, with 9 bases between. CDR3 amino acids: CASSLNVAYNEQFF. CDR3 DNA: TGTGCCAGCAGCTTAAATGTCGCTTACAATGAGCAGTTCTTC.

Comment on this clone: At one boundary the junction diverges from the germline segment, which might be a read error. The chain is built from TRBV20-1 and TRBJ2-5, with D possibly TRBD1 on 6 matching bases. This CDR3 contains 11 residues. The V gene's germline CDR1 is DFQATT and CDR2 SNEGSKA (reference sequence). CDR3 DNA sequence: TGCAGTGCTGCCCCGGGACACCTACCGCACTTC. Protein product: CSAAPGHLPHF.

The chain combines TRBV2 with TRBJ2-1; 8 bases fit TRBD2. Trimming took 7 bases from V and 2 from J; bases not matched to a gene: 4. Germline V gives CDR1 SNHLY, CDR2 FYNNEI. The CDR3 contains 14 residues. This CDR3 is CASNQLAAYNEQFF. The CDR3 coding sequence is TGTGCCAGCAACCAACTAGCGGCCTACAATGAGCAGTTCTTC.

This clone was picked up a small number of times. Other nucleotide sequences in the sample specify the same CDR3. V usage is TRBV28 and J usage is TRBJ2-7; no firm D call. Germline V gives CDR1 MDHEN, CDR2 SYDVKM. This CDR3 spans 11 amino acids. V lost 8 bases, J lost 7 bases, and 12 bases lay in between. In nucleotides, the CDR3 is TGTGCCAGCTCGAGTCCGAGGGAGCAGTACTTC. Protein product: CASSSPREQYF. Variable domain in full (rest from reference TRBV28 and TRBJ2-7): DVKVTQSSRYLVKRTGEKVFLECVQDMDHENMFWYRQDPGLGLRLIYFSYDVKMKEKGDIPEGYSVSREKKERFSLILESASTNQTSMYLCASSSPREQYFGPGTRLTVT.

This clone was detected only a few times. Other nucleotide sequences from this sample produce the same CDR3. The chain joins TRBV9 to TRBJ2-5; 13 positions match TRBD2. The germline gives CDR1 SGDLS, CDR2 YYNGEE. V dropped 2 bases and J dropped 2; count of bases not matched to a gene: 3. The CDR3 runs 16 residues. CDR3 loop: CASSVGGLAGQETQYF. The CDR3 DNA reads as TGTGCCAGCAGCGTGGGGGGACTAGCGGGACAAGAGACCCAGTACTTC.

This chain links TRBV5-1 with TRBJ2-3, with D possibly being TRBD1 (5 bases). The CDR3 is made up of 12 amino acids. Germline CDR1 is SGHRS and CDR2 is YFSETQ. The V gene lost 2 bases and the J gene lost 5 bases, with 6 bases spanning the gap. DNA for the CDR3: TGCGCCAGCAGCTTCCAGGGAGATACGCAGTATTTT. Protein sequence: CASSFQGDTQYF.